The 23 T cell receptor beta chains below come from one sample, sequenced in a study of shared clonotypes between healthy human individuals. This table comes from immunoSEQ multiplex PCR, and its TCRdb copy is limited to in-frame clones, with some not included. The table has about 1 million clones, about three quarters seen once. Sequenced input: memory CD4+ T cells sorted from blood. The sample's subset: CD45RA-negative fraction. The origin of the receptors is a young man in good health.

The CDR3: CASSQDRIAFF. Written as DNA, the CDR3 is TGTGCCAGCAGCCAAGACCGGATCGCTTTCTTT. V and J are TRBV14 and TRBJ1-1; the D is unclear. CDR1 and CDR2 from the germline V gene are SGHDN and FVKESK. CDR3 length: 11 amino acids. V was clipped by 0 bases and J by 11 bases, with 7 bases between them.

This sequence joins TRBV18 and TRBJ1-5; no clear D gene. V lost 3 bases, J lost 4 bases, and 7 bases lay in between. This CDR3 region has 13 residues. Looked up from germline, CDR1 is KGHSH and CDR2 is LQKENI. The CDR3 loop reads CASSPIGNQPQHF. Written as DNA, the CDR3 is TGTGCCAGCTCACCCATAGGGAATCAGCCCCAGCATTTT.

This clone was counted only a few times. The chain is built from TRBV29-1 and TRBJ1-3; 7 bases fit TRBD1. J lost 9 bases, V lost 6 bases, and 5 bases had no gene match. Looked up from germline, CDR1 is SQVTM and CDR2 is ANQGSEA. This CDR3 region has 11 residues. DNA for the CDR3: TGCAGCGTCCTCCGGGACAGCACCATATATTTT. It specifies CSVLRDSTIYF.

The genes are TRBV5-1 and TRBJ2-6; 12 bases match TRBD1. This CDR3 has 18 residues. The V and J ends lost 3 bases and 4 bases, in that order; junction bases with no gene match: 8. The V gene's germline CDR1 is SGHRS and CDR2 YFSETQ. For the CDR3, the DNA is TGCGCCAGCAGCTCCGTCCCGGGACAGGGGGCCGGGGCCAACGTCCTGACTTTC. It codes for CASSSVPGQGAGANVLTF.

The rearrangement joins TRBV2 to TRBJ1-3; the D gene is possibly TRBD1 (6 bases). The germline CDR1 and CDR2 sequences are SNHLY and FYNNEI. This CDR3 contains 15 residues. V dropped 3 bases and J dropped 3 bases, with 12 bases sitting between them. DNA for the CDR3: TGTGCCAGCAGTGAGGGGGGCGTCTTTGGAAACACCATATATTTT. Amino acids: CASSEGGVFGNTIYF.

About this clone: A read error may explain this, as a much larger clone is one base away. The rearrangement links TRBV7-8 to TRBJ2-2; D remains ambiguous. V lost 1 base, J lost 1 base, and 4 bases lay in between. Germline CDR1 is SGHVS and CDR2 is FQNEAQ. This CDR3 has 14 amino acids. The CDR3 coding sequence is TGTGCCAGCAGCTTAGTAGGGAACACCGGGGAGCTGTTTTTT. As protein: CASSLVGNTGELFF.

This clone was seen repeatedly, ten times or more. The V gene is TRBV27, the J gene TRBJ2-2, with 7 bases fitting TRBD2. The CDR3 contains 14 residues. Germline trimming cut 11 bases from V and 0 bases from J; bases unmatched to any gene: 6. Germline CDR1 is MNHEY and CDR2 is SMNVEV (reference sequence). CDR3 in amino acids: CAARRGANTGELFF. The DNA for the CDR3 is TGTGCCGCCCGCCGGGGGGCGAACACCGGGGAGCTGTTTTTT.

The chain couples TRBV10-3 to TRBJ1-1, with 11 bases matching TRBD1. The CDR3 has 15 amino acids. From germline, CDR1 is ENHRY and CDR2 SYGVKD. V lost 3 bases and J lost 5; bases outside the gene matches: 5. This CDR3 is CAISELGTGGTEAFF. The CDR3 DNA is TGTGCCATCAGTGAATTGGGGACAGGGGGAACTGAAGCTTTCTTT.

Concerning this clone: One end of the junction is discordant with germline, which a read error may explain. Distinct nucleotide sequences in the sample also encode this CDR3. The genes are TRBV18 and TRBJ2-7; D unclear. There are 12 residues in the CDR3. CDR1 is KGHSH and CDR2 is LQKENI in the germline V gene. The CDR3 DNA reads TGTGCTAGCTCACCAAATGATTACGAGCAGTACTTC. This translates into CASSPNDYEQYF. Filled out from reference TRBV18 and TRBJ2-7, the complete variable domain reads NAGVMQNPRHLVRRRGQEARLRCSPMKGHSHVYWYRQLPEEGLKFMVYLQKENIIDESGMPKERFSAEFPKEGPSILRIQQVVRGDSAAYFCASSPNDYEQYFGPGTRLTVT.

V is TRBV4-1 and J is TRBJ2-5, with D possibly being TRBD1 (6 bases). CDR3 length equals 14 residues. With 4 bases removed from V and 6 bases from J, the gap between germline ends came to 15 bases. Germline V gives CDR1 MGHRA, CDR2 YSYEKL. DNA for the CDR3: TGCGCCAGCAGCCGGGACACAGGGATTCAGACCCAGTACTTC. It translates to CASSRDTGIQTQYF.

The V gene is TRBV6-1, the J gene TRBJ2-3, with D possibly matching TRBD2 (7 bases). Trimming took 8 bases from V and 2 from J, leaving 11 bases between them. Germline V gene data show CDR1 as MNHNS and CDR2 as SASEGT. CDR3 length: 13 residues. The CDR3 protein is CASAGASTDTQYF. CDR3 DNA: TGTGCCAGCGCGGGGGCCTCCACAGATACGCAGTATTTT.

The J gene is TRBJ2-7, the V gene TRBV27; no definite D call. Trimming shortened V by 10 bases and J by 0 bases, and 16 bases separated the two germline ends. Per germline, CDR1 MNHEY and CDR2 SMNVEV (reference sequence). The CDR3 consists of 14 residues. In nucleotides, the CDR3 is TGTGCCACGAAAACTCGGACGGACTCCTACGAGCAGTACTTC. Protein: CATKTRTDSYEQYF.

This clone was seen only a few times. Given a much more abundant clone one base away, this may be a read error. This sample also contains other DNA sequences that code for the same CDR3. The J gene is TRBJ1-6, the V gene TRBV9; TRBD1 agrees at 11 bases. The CDR3 covers 15 residues. In germline, CDR1 is SGDLS, CDR2 YYNGEE. The trim removed 2 bases at V and 6 bases at J, leaving 1 base unmatched. The CDR3 DNA is TGTGCCAGCAGCGTCGGGACAGGGGGTAATTCACCCCTCCACTTT. Its translation: CASSVGTGGNSPLHF.

Here the CDR3 reads CASSSNRGGRAKNIQYF. As DNA, the CDR3 is TGTGCCAGCAGCTCTAACAGGGGAGGACGTGCCAAAAACATTCAGTACTTC. The chain combines TRBV5-6 with TRBJ2-4; TRBD1 is a possible D gene (7 bases). The CDR3 runs to 17 residues. V lost 3 bases, J lost 1 base, and 17 bases lay in between. Per germline, CDR1 SGHDT and CDR2 YYEEEE.

The gene calls are TRBV9 and TRBJ2-2; no reliable D call. This CDR3 is 12 amino acids long. V was trimmed by 7 bases and J by 1 base, leaving 5 bases between them. Germline V gives CDR1 SGDLS, CDR2 YYNGEE. DNA of the CDR3: TGTGCCAGCTTAGGGAACACCGGGGAGCTGTTTTTT. Its protein product is CASLGNTGELFF.

The chain couples TRBV28 to TRBJ2-5, with 7 bases matching TRBD2. CDR1 MDHEN and CDR2 SYDVKM come from the germline V gene. The CDR3 sequence is 14 residues long. With V trimmed by 4 bases and J by 3 bases, 5 bases remained unmatched. CDR3 DNA: TGTGCCAGCAGTTCGCAGCGGGGCAAAGAGACCCAGTACTTC. Residues: CASSSQRGKETQYF.

The chain uses TRBV30 and TRBJ2-7; D call uncertain. The V and J ends lost 4 bases and 3 bases respectively, with 13 bases between them. The CDR3 covers 13 residues. Germline V CDR1 and CDR2: GTSNPN, SVGIG (reference sequence). The CDR3 bases are TGTGCCTGGAAAGCGTCGCAAAACTACGAGCAGTACTTC. Amino acids: CAWKASQNYEQYF.

This clone came up many times. This rearrangement joins TRBV19 to TRBJ2-7; TRBD2 is a possible D gene (6 bases). Germline values: CDR1 LNHDA, CDR2 SQIVND (reference sequence). V lost 1 base to trimming and J lost 5 bases, with 15 bases between them. This CDR3 region has 15 residues. The CDR3 nucleotides are TGTGCCAGTAGTATAGGTGTTTTCGGGGGTGACGAGCAGTACTTC. This gives the protein CASSIGVFGGDEQYF.

V gene TRBV11-2 combines with J gene TRBJ2-5; 11 nucleotides match TRBD2. CDR3 length: 15 residues. Trimming removed 6 bases from V and 1 base from J; junction bases left unmatched: 4. Germline CDR1 SGHAT, CDR2 FQNNGV. This chain's CDR3 is CASRPGLAGQETQYF. CDR3 DNA sequence: TGTGCCAGCAGGCCCGGACTAGCGGGCCAAGAGACCCAGTACTTC.

This clone has just a few counts. V is TRBV6-5 and J is TRBJ1-2; possibly TRBD1 for D (5 bases). The CDR3 has 13 residues. Germline loops: CDR1 MNHEY, CDR2 SVGAGI. Trimming took 7 bases from V and 3 from J, leaving 12 bases between them. The DNA for the CDR3 is TGTGCCAGCACTCGGCAGGGATACTATGGCTACACCTTC. Protein: CASTRQGYYGYTF.

J is TRBJ2-1 and V is TRBV5-4; TRBD2 might be the D (5 bases). The germline CDR1 and CDR2 sequences are SGHNT and YYREEE (reference sequence). The CDR3 extends over 13 amino acids. The germline V and J ends were trimmed by 4 bases and 5 bases, with 10 bases remaining between them. CDR3 sequence (DNA): TGTGCCAGCAGCCCGAAGAGGGACAATGAGCAGTTCTTC. The encoded protein is CASSPKRDNEQFF.

The CDR3 bases are TGTGCCAGCAGCTTTCGACAGGGCAACACCTACGAGCAGTACTTC. Translated, it gives CASSFRQGNTYEQYF. The chain is built from TRBV5-6 and TRBJ2-7; 7 nucleotides agree with TRBD1. Germline CDR1 SGHDT, CDR2 YYEEEE. J was trimmed by 2 bases and V by 2 bases; bases with no gene match: 7. The CDR3 has 15 amino acids.

V usage is TRBV5-4 and J usage is TRBJ1-6; D is ambiguous. The germline V and J ends were trimmed by 2 bases and 7 bases, with 10 bases remaining between them. Germline CDR1 and CDR2: SGHNT and YYREEE (reference sequence). This CDR3 has 14 amino acids. The chain's CDR3 is CASSFSKGNSPLHF. The CDR3 DNA follows: TGTGCCAGCAGCTTTAGTAAGGGAAATTCACCCCTCCACTTT.